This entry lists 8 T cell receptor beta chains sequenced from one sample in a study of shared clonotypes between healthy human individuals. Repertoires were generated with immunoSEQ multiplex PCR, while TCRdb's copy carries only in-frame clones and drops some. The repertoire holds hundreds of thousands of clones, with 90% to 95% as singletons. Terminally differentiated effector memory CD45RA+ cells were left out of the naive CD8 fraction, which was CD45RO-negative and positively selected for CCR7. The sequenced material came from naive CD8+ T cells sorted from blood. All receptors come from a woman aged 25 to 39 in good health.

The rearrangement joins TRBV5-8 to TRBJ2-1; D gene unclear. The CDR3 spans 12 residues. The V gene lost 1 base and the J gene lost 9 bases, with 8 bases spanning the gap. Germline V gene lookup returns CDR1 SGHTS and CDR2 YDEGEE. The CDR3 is CASSLSSAEQFF. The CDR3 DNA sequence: TGTGCCAGCAGCTTGTCGAGCGCTGAGCAGTTCTTC.

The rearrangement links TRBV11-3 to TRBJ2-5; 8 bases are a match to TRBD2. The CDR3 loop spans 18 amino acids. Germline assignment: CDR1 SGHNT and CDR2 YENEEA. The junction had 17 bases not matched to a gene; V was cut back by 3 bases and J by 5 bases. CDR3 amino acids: CASSFVRAGTSDSETQYF. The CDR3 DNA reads TGTGCCAGCAGCTTTGTGCGGGCCGGGACTAGTGATTCGGAGACCCAGTACTTC. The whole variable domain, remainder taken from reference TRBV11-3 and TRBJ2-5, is EAGVVQSPRYKIIEKKQPVAFWCNPISGHNTLYWYLQNLGQGPELLIRYENEEAVDDSQLPKDRFSAERLKGVDSTLKIQPAELGDSAVYLCASSFVRAGTSDSETQYFGPGTRLLVL.

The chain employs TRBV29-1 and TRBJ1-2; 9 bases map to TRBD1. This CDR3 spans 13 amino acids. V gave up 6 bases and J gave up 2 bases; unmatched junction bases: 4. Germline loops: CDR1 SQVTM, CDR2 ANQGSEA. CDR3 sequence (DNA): TGCAGCGTGGGGACAGGGAACAACTATGGCTACACCTTC. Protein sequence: CSVGTGNNYGYTF.

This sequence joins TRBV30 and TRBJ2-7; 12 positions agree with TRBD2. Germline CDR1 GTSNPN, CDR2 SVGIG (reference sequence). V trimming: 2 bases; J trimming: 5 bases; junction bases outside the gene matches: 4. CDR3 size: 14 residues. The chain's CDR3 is CAWSPGLAGNEQYF. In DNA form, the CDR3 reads TGTGCCTGGAGTCCCGGACTAGCGGGAAACGAGCAGTACTTC.

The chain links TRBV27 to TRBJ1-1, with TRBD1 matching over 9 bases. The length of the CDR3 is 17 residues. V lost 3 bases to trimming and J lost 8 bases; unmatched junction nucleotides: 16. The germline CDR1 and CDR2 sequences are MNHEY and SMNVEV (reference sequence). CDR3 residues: CASSLGQGIPPAQEAFF. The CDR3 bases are TGTGCCAGCAGTTTGGGACAGGGAATTCCCCCGGCTCAGGAAGCTTTCTTT.

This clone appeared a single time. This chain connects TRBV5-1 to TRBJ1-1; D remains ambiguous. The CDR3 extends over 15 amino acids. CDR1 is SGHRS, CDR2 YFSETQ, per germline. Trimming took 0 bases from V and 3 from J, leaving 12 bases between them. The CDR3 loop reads CASSLASAPYTEAFF. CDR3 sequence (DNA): TGCGCCAGCAGCTTGGCCTCAGCTCCTTACACTGAAGCTTTCTTT.

The CDR3 sequence is CASSTVYLNEQFF. CDR3 sequence (DNA): TGTGCCAGTAGTACTGTCTATCTAAATGAGCAGTTCTTC. V and J are TRBV19 and TRBJ2-1; D unresolved. The germline V and J ends were trimmed by 4 bases and 7 bases, with 11 bases remaining between them. There are 13 residues in the CDR3. Germline assignment: CDR1 LNHDA and CDR2 SQIVND (reference sequence).

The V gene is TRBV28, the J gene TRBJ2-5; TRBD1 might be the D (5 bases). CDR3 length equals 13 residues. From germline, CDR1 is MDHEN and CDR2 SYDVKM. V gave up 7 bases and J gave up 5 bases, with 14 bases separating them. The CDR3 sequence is CASNLDSYETQYF. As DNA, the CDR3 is TGTGCCAGCAACCTAGACAGTTATGAGACCCAGTACTTC.